This T cell receptor beta chain is drawn from a study of radiation and T cells in renal cell carcinoma. Generated by immunoSEQ multiplex PCR, the TCRdb table keeps only in-frame clones and is missing some. This sample has about 170,000 clones; about 85% occur once, and the top ten carry about 10%. Study-level results: In blood, top tumor clones expanded by 2 weeks, shrinking by 4.

Described time point: blood 4 weeks post-SBRT, at nephrectomy. The treatment denotes: 15 Gy SBRT to primary tumor, nephrectomy 4 weeks later. Nephrectomy followed 15 Gy stereotactic body radiation by 4 weeks. The V and J ends lost 4 bases and 4 bases respectively, with 13 bases between them. The CDR3 contains 14 residues. From germline, CDR1 is SNHLY and CDR2 FYNNEI. To note about this clone: Its specificity is unknown.

This clonotype originated in a woman aged 45-65 years with renal cell carcinoma. The chain has TRBV2 and TRBJ1-2; D is uncertain. This specimen was blood, taken from a patient whose treatment included radiotherapy and nephrectomy. The DNA for the CDR3 is TGTGCCAGCAGTGTCGATAGGACGATCTATGGCTACACCTTC. Residues: CASSVDRTIYGYTF.